This TCR beta chain was profiled in a study of T cells in Graves' hyperthyroidism and ophthalmopathy. General study points: Ophthalmopathy, as predicted by the model, came a median about six months after the prediction.

RNA transcripts were the template for amplifying TCR beta CDR3 regions. TCR CDR3 regions were first amplified by RT-PCR with HTBI primers. MiXCR was run by TCRdb on the multiplex PCR reads, yielding one entry per CDR3 protein. The profile shows nearly 600,000 distinct CDR3 sequences, 13% to 15% of them singletons. This clonotype was picked up many times. Its antigen is unknown. This receptor was identified in a woman between 18 and 30 years old with Graves' ophthalmopathy. The specimen was blood.

This CDR3 is CASSEGTWEQYF. The CDR3, as DNA: TGTGCCAGCTCAGAAGGGACTTGGGAGCAGTACTTC. The chain couples TRBV18 to TRBJ2-7; D possibly corresponds to TRBD2 (6 bases). This CDR3 comprises 12 residues. The V end lost 5 bases, the J end lost 7 bases, and 12 bases lay between the germline ends. Germline V gives CDR1 KGHSH, CDR2 LQKENI.